The 30 T cell receptor beta chains below all came from one sample that was sequenced in a study of blood T cell repertoires in COVID-19. This table comes from immunoSEQ multiplex PCR, and its TCRdb copy is limited to in-frame clones, with some not included. Of approximately 390,000 clones in the sample, around 87% were seen once. Material for sequencing was peripheral blood. These receptors came from an older woman with COVID-19, enrolled during active disease.

The chain is built from TRBV2 and TRBJ2-2; a weak D match, TRBD2 (6 bases). V dropped 3 bases and J dropped 0 bases, with 8 bases sitting between them. The CDR3 length is 15 residues. Germline CDR1 and CDR2: SNHLY and FYNNEI. CDR3 region: CASSDTGANTGELFF. The DNA for the CDR3 is TGTGCCAGCAGTGATACGGGGGCGAACACCGGGGAGCTGTTTTTT. Looking up the rest from reference TRBV2 and TRBJ2-2 gives the full variable domain: EPEVTQTPSHQVTQMGQEVILRCVPISNHLYFYWYRQILGQKVEFLVSFYNNEISEKSEIFDDQFSVERPDGSNFTLKIRSTKLEDSAMYFCASSDTGANTGELFFGEGSRLTVL.

To note about this clone: Other DNA sequences in the sample encode the same CDR3. The rearrangement joins TRBV5-1 to TRBJ1-1; the match to TRBD1 covers 10 bases. V lost 4 bases to trimming and J lost 5 bases; unmatched junction nucleotides: 2. Looked up from germline, CDR1 is SGHRS and CDR2 is YFSETQ. This CDR3 region has 13 residues. Here the CDR3 DNA reads TGCGCCAGCAGCGGACAGGGGGGTACTGAAGCTTTCTTT. It encodes CASSGQGGTEAFF. Variable domain in full (rest from reference TRBV5-1 and TRBJ1-1): KAGVTQTPRYLIKTRGQQVTLSCSPISGHRSVSWYQQTPGQGLQFLFEYFSETQRNKGNFPGRFSGRQFSNSRSEMNVSTLELGDSALYLCASSGQGGTEAFFGQGTRLTVV.

This clone appeared a single time. The chain employs TRBV5-5 and TRBJ2-1; 8 bases map to TRBD1. The V and J ends lost 3 bases and 4 bases, in that order; junction bases with no gene match: 12. The CDR3 length is 17 residues. Germline assignment: CDR1 SGHKS and CDR2 YYEKEE (reference sequence). This CDR3 reads CASSSILATGVYNEQFF. The DNA for the CDR3 is TGTGCCAGCAGCTCTATTTTAGCGACAGGGGTGTACAATGAGCAGTTCTTC.

The rearrangement links TRBV5-8 to TRBJ2-2, with D possibly being TRBD2 (6 bases). The germline V and J ends were trimmed by 2 bases and 7 bases, with 12 bases remaining between them. This CDR3 has 14 amino acids. Germline CDR1 and CDR2: SGHTS and YDEGEE. CDR3 residues: CASSFEPGGGELFF. For the CDR3, the DNA is TGTGCCAGCAGCTTCGAGCCCGGGGGCGGGGAGCTGTTTTTT.

This rearrangement joins TRBV19 to TRBJ2-3; 11 nucleotides agree with TRBD2. V shed 1 base, J shed 0 bases, and the junction held 6 bases outside the gene matches. The CDR3 contains 18 residues. The germline V gene has CDR1 LNHDA and CDR2 SQIVND (reference sequence). The CDR3 sequence is CASSIVLAGGSSTDTQYF. CDR3 nucleotide sequence: TGTGCCAGTAGTATAGTTCTAGCGGGGGGATCTAGCACAGATACGCAGTATTTT.

The chain recombines TRBV7-8 with TRBJ2-3; D gene ambiguous. This CDR3 is built from 14 residues. Trimming cost V 5 bases and J 2 bases, with 11 bases left between them. Germline loops: CDR1 SGHVS, CDR2 FQNEAQ. The CDR3: CASSRYTHTDTQYF. The CDR3 region has the DNA TGTGCCAGCAGCCGTTACACCCACACAGATACGCAGTATTTT.

The chain combines TRBV4-2 with TRBJ1-2; 10 bases align to TRBD1. The V and J ends lost 0 bases and 4 bases, in that order; junction bases with no gene match: 11. Germline CDR1 reads LGHNA; CDR2 reads YNFKEQ. The CDR3 is 18 amino acids. CDR3 nucleotides: TGTGCCAGCAGCCAAGAGGAGACAGGGGGCCGCACGACCTATGGCTACACCTTC. It codes for CASSQEETGGRTTYGYTF.

This clone has just one count. V usage is TRBV7-9 and J usage is TRBJ2-1; 9 nucleotides match TRBD2. Germline lookup yields CDR1 SEHNR and CDR2 FQNEAQ (reference sequence). V dropped 6 bases and J dropped 5; count of bases not matched to a gene: 11. The length of the CDR3 is 16 residues. The CDR3 DNA sequence: TGTGCCAGCAGTCCGTCTCTAGCGGGATCCCACAATGAGCAGTTCTTC. Protein sequence: CASSPSLAGSHNEQFF.

This clone was seen only once. V gene TRBV6-1 combines with J gene TRBJ1-2; 11 positions match TRBD1. There are 15 residues in the CDR3. The V gene end was trimmed by 2 bases and the J gene end by 8 bases; junction bases not matched to a gene: 7. Per germline, CDR1 MNHNS and CDR2 SASEGT. This CDR3 is CASSESTGTGGGYTF. CDR3 bases: TGTGCCAGCAGTGAATCTACCGGGACAGGGGGAGGCTACACCTTC.

The chain carries TRBV14 and TRBJ1-2; no clear D. Germline values: CDR1 SGHDN, CDR2 FVKESK. This CDR3 has 12 amino acids. V was trimmed by 5 bases and J by 2 bases, leaving 6 bases between them. CDR3 in amino acids: CASSSQNYGYTF. CDR3 nucleotides: TGTGCCAGCAGCTCTCAGAACTATGGCTACACCTTC.

V and J are TRBV7-9 and TRBJ1-1; the match to TRBD1 covers 8 bases. Trimming at V came to 4 bases and at J to 7 bases, leaving 8 bases not matched to a gene. The length of the CDR3 is 14 residues. The germline V gene has CDR1 SEHNR and CDR2 FQNEAQ (reference sequence). The CDR3 protein is CASSYLQGAGEAFF. For the CDR3, the DNA is TGTGCCAGCAGCTACCTTCAGGGGGCCGGTGAAGCTTTCTTT.

The rearrangement joins TRBV27 to TRBJ1-6; 10 nucleotides match TRBD1. Germline CDR1 MNHEY, CDR2 SMNVEV (reference sequence). The CDR3 spans 14 residues. The J segment lost 7 bases and the V segment lost 8 bases, leaving 5 bases of the junction unmatched. This CDR3 reads CASGGDRGNSPLHF. For the CDR3, the DNA is TGTGCCAGCGGCGGGGACAGGGGCAATTCACCCCTCCACTTT.

This clone occurred once. The chain employs TRBV19 and TRBJ1-2, with D possibly matching TRBD1 (6 bases). With 3 bases removed from V and 2 bases from J, the gap between germline ends came to 10 bases. CDR3 length: 14 residues. Germline CDR1 LNHDA, CDR2 SQIVND (reference sequence). This CDR3 reads CASSITTGNYGYTF. For the CDR3, the DNA is TGTGCCAGTAGTATTACGACAGGAAACTATGGCTACACCTTC.

This clone was counted a few times. This chain uses TRBV6-1 with TRBJ1-3; no definite D call. Germline CDR1 and CDR2: MNHNS and SASEGT. The CDR3 has 14 residues. The V end was cut by 0 bases, the J end by 4 bases, with 7 bases between. The CDR3 sequence is CASSEAGRGNTIYF. Here the CDR3 DNA reads TGTGCCAGCAGTGAAGCTGGCAGGGGAAACACCATATATTTT.

This clone has a single count. The gene calls are TRBV19 and TRBJ2-2, with 7 bases matching TRBD1. This CDR3 has 15 amino acids. V dropped 6 bases and J dropped 2; count of bases not matched to a gene: 6. Germline V CDR1 and CDR2: LNHDA, SQIVND (reference sequence). This CDR3 reads CASRETGANTGELFF. DNA of the CDR3: TGTGCCAGTAGGGAAACAGGGGCTAACACCGGGGAGCTGTTTTTT.

This clone was found a few times. The genes are TRBV5-1 and TRBJ2-7, with TRBD2 matching over 11 bases. V lost 1 base and J lost 4; bases outside the gene matches: 4. The CDR3 runs 15 residues. Germline CDR1 and CDR2: SGHRS and YFSETQ. This CDR3 is CASSLLTSGGYEQYF. For the CDR3, the DNA is TGCGCCAGCAGCTTGTTAACTAGCGGGGGATACGAGCAGTACTTC.

The chain links TRBV5-5 to TRBJ2-3; D may be TRBD2 (5 bases). Trimming removed 4 bases from V and 0 bases from J, with 9 bases in between. Germline CDR1 and CDR2: SGHKS and YYEKEE (reference sequence). This CDR3 has 14 amino acids. In nucleotides, the CDR3 is TGTGCCAGCAGCCGGGGAGTGAGCACAGATACGCAGTATTTT. Translation: CASSRGVSTDTQYF.

The chain recombines TRBV25-1 with TRBJ2-2, with D maybe TRBD1 (5 bases). Trimming took off 0 bases at V and 7 bases at J, with 9 bases between the two ends. The V gene's germline CDR1 is MGHDK and CDR2 SYGVNS. The CDR3 consists of 14 residues. The CDR3 region is CASSEYKGFGELFF. The DNA for the CDR3 is TGTGCCAGCAGTGAATATAAGGGGTTCGGGGAGCTGTTTTTT.

The chain couples TRBV5-1 to TRBJ1-6; tentative D call: TRBD1 (5 bases). Germline CDR1 SGHRS, CDR2 YFSETQ. The CDR3 is 15 residues long. V lost 2 bases, J lost 5 bases, and 11 bases lay in between. Written as DNA, the CDR3 is TGCGCCAGCAGCTTCAGGGTAAAGGATAATTCACCCCTCCACTTT. Protein sequence: CASSFRVKDNSPLHF.

J is TRBJ2-7 and V is TRBV10-3; possible D gene TRBD1, 6 bases. The ends were cut back, 8 bases at V and 6 bases at J, with 11 bases in the middle. Germline assignment: CDR1 ENHRY and CDR2 SYGVKD. The CDR3 spans 11 residues. The CDR3 is CAISTGSEQYF. The CDR3 coding sequence is TGTGCCATCTCCACAGGGTCCGAGCAGTACTTC.

J is TRBJ2-7 and V is TRBV18; the D gene is possibly TRBD1 (5 bases). V was cut by 3 bases and J by 7 bases, with 13 bases left in between. This CDR3 is built from 13 residues. Germline V CDR1 and CDR2: KGHSH, LQKENI. The CDR3 DNA sequence: TGTGCCAGCTCACCCCTCTCGAAGGGGGAGCAGTACTTC. Translation: CASSPLSKGEQYF.

This chain connects TRBV28 to TRBJ1-1, with TRBD1 matching over 11 bases. This CDR3 has 15 amino acids. The V gene's germline CDR1 is MDHEN and CDR2 SYDVKM. V trimming: 6 bases; J trimming: 3 bases; junction bases outside the gene matches: 6. The CDR3 bases are TGTGCCAGCAGCCCCAGGGACAGGGGGTACACTGAAGCTTTCTTT. It specifies CASSPRDRGYTEAFF.

V and J are TRBV19 and TRBJ1-1; 9 bases align to TRBD1. The junction had 7 bases not matched to a gene; V was cut back by 5 bases and J by 9 bases. This CDR3 spans 13 amino acids. CDR1 is LNHDA and CDR2 is SQIVND in the germline V gene (reference sequence). This CDR3 reads CASSAQGADKAFF. The CDR3 DNA reads as TGTGCCAGTAGTGCACAGGGGGCGGATAAAGCTTTCTTT.

The V gene is TRBV5-1, the J gene TRBJ1-4, with a possible D match to TRBD1 (6 bases). The V gene's germline CDR1 is SGHRS and CDR2 YFSETQ. V lost 4 bases to trimming and J lost 7 bases, with 14 bases between them. CDR3 length: 14 amino acids. CDR3 amino acids: CASSLGQTGEKLFF. Here the CDR3 DNA reads TGCGCCAGCAGCCTCGGACAGACGGGTGAAAAACTGTTTTTT.

Regarding this clone: This CDR3 is also generated by other DNA sequences in the sample. The V call is TRBV5-1, the J call TRBJ2-7, with unresolved D. The CDR3 runs to 12 residues. Germline lookup yields CDR1 SGHRS and CDR2 YFSETQ. With 0 bases removed from V and 1 base from J, the gap between germline ends came to 2 bases. The CDR3 region has the DNA TGCGCCAGCAGCTTGGTATCCTACGAGCAGTACTTC. Translating gives CASSLVSYEQYF.

This chain joins TRBV18 and TRBJ2-7, with 10 bases aligning to TRBD1. V lost 4 bases, J lost 5 bases, and 2 bases stayed unmatched. This CDR3 is built from 13 residues. The germline V gene has CDR1 KGHSH and CDR2 LQKENI. The CDR3: CASSQGQGNEQYF. CDR3 sequence (DNA): TGTGCCAGCTCACAGGGACAGGGGAACGAGCAGTACTTC.

The genes are TRBV5-1 and TRBJ1-5; D unclear. There are 15 residues in the CDR3. Germline assignment: CDR1 SGHRS and CDR2 YFSETQ. Trimming pared 0 bases from V and 6 bases from J, leaving 13 bases between. Written as DNA, the CDR3 is TGCGCCAGCAGCTTGGAAGGAGGGTCGAGTCAGCCCCAGCATTTT. This codes for CASSLEGGSSQPQHF.

This clone was found once. The chain couples TRBV9 to TRBJ1-6; no clear D. The length of the CDR3 is 14 residues. Germline V lookup: CDR1 SGDLS, CDR2 YYNGEE. V dropped 4 bases and J dropped 7 bases, with 12 bases sitting between them. The CDR3 spells CASSLKTENSPLHF. The DNA for the CDR3 is TGTGCCAGCAGCCTCAAGACTGAGAATTCACCCCTCCACTTT.

V is TRBV5-1 and J is TRBJ1-1, with D maybe TRBD1 (6 bases). V was pared by 4 bases and J by 1 base, with 11 bases between. CDR3 length equals 14 residues. Germline assignment: CDR1 SGHRS and CDR2 YFSETQ. This chain's CDR3 is CASSGATGNTEAFF. In DNA form, the CDR3 reads TGCGCCAGCAGCGGAGCGACAGGGAACACTGAAGCTTTCTTT.

J is TRBJ1-2 and V is TRBV28; TRBD1 might be the D (5 bases). This CDR3 region has 11 residues. Trimming pared 6 bases from V and 7 bases from J, leaving 9 bases between. CDR1 is MDHEN, CDR2 SYDVKM, per germline. The CDR3 spells CASSWGGGYTF. The CDR3 coding sequence is TGTGCCAGCAGCTGGGGGGGTGGCTACACCTTC.